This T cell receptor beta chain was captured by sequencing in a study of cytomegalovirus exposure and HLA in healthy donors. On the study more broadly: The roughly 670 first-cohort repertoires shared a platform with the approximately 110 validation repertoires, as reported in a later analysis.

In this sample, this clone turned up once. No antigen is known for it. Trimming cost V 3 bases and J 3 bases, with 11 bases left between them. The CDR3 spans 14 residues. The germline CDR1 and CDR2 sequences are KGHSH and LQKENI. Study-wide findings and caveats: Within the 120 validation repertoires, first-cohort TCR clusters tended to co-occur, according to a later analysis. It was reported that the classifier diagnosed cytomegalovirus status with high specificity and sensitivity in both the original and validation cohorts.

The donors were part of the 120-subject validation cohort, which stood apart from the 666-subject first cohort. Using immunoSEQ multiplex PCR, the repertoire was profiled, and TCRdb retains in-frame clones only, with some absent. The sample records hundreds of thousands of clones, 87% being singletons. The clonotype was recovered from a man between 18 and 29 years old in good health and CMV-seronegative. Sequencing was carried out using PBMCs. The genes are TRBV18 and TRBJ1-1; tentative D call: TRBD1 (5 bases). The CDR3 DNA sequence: TGTGCCAGCTCACCGGCGGGGGGTGACACTGAAGCTTTCTTT. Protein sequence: CASSPAGGDTEAFF.